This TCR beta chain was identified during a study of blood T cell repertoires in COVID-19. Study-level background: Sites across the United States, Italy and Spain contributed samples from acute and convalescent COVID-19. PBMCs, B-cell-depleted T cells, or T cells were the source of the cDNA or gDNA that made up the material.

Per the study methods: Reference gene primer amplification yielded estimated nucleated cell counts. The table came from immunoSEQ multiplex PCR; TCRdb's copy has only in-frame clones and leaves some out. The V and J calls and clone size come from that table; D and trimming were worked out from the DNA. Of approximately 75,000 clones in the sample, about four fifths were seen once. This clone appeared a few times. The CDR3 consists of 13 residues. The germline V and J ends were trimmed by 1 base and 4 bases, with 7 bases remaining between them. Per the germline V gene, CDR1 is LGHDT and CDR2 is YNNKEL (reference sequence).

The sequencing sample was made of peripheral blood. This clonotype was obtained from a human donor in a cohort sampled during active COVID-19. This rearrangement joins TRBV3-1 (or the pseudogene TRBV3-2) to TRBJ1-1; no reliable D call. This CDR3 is CASSQASGTEAFF. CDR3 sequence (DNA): TGTGCCAGCAGCCAAGCGAGCGGCACTGAAGCTTTCTTT.